Each of the 2 T cell receptor beta chains below was sequenced from the same sample in a study of shared clonotypes between healthy human individuals. The table came from immunoSEQ multiplex PCR; TCRdb's copy has only in-frame clones and leaves some out. The profile shows about 380,000 clones, about 96% of them singletons. The source material was memory CD8+ T cells sorted from blood. The subset was: CD45RO+ cells pooled with CCR7-negative TemRA cells. The source of these receptors is a man between 25 and 39 years old in good health.

The chain joins TRBV7-9 to TRBJ2-3; a weak D match, TRBD2 (5 bases). With 4 bases removed from V and 2 bases from J, the gap between germline ends came to 13 bases. Germline values: CDR1 SEHNR, CDR2 FQNEAQ (reference sequence). This CDR3 has 15 amino acids. The CDR3 sequence is CASSSYPDSTDTQYF. In nucleotides, the CDR3 is TGTGCCAGCAGCTCGTACCCGGACTCCACAGATACGCAGTATTTT.

V usage is TRBV27 and J usage is TRBJ2-3; D tentatively fits TRBD1 or TRBD2 (5 bases each). This CDR3 contains 18 residues. Germline V gene lookup returns CDR1 MNHEY and CDR2 SMNVEV (reference sequence). Trimming shortened V by 3 bases and J by 0 bases, and 19 bases separated the two germline ends. The CDR3 protein is CASSLRGTFTSSTDTQYF. CDR3 bases: TGTGCCAGCAGTTTGAGAGGGACGTTTACCTCTAGCACAGATACGCAGTATTTT.